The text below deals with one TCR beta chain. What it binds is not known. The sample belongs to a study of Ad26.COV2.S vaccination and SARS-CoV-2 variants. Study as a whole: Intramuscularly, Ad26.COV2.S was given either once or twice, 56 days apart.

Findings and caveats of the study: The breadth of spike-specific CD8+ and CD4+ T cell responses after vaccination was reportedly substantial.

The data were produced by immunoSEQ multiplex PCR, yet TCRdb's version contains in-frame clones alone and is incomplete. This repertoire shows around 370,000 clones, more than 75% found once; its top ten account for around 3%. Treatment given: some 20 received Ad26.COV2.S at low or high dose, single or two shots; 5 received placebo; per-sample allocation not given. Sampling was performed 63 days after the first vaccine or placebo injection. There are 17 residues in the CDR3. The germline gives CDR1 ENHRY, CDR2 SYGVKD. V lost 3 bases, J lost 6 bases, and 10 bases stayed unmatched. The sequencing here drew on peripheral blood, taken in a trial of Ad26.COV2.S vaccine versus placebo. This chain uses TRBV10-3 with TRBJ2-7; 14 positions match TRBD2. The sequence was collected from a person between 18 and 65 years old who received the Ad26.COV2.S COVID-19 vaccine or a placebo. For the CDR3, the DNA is TGTGCCATCAGTGAACTCGGACTAGCGGGAGGCTCCCTCGAGCAGTACTTC. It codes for CAISELGLAGGSLEQYF.